The 26 T cell receptor beta chains below come from one sample, sequenced in a study of CD8 T cells in ankylosing spondylitis. TCRdb fed the 5' RACE reads into MiXCR, producing one record per CDR3 protein. The table lists 150,000 to 200,000 distinct CDR3 sequences, around a tenth of them singletons. The sample consisted of blood, either unsorted or a sorted T cell fraction (not recorded which). The receptors stem from a male donor with ankylosing spondylitis or in good health (not recorded which).

In its sample, this clonotype was seen many times. The V and J genes are TRBV5-1 and TRBJ2-3, with D perhaps being TRBD1 or TRBD2 (7 bases each). Germline lookup yields CDR1 SGHRS and CDR2 YFSETQ. The germline V and J ends were trimmed by 2 bases and 2 bases, with 15 bases remaining between them. The CDR3 spans 16 residues. CDR3 region: CASSLYRGGDTDTQYF. DNA of the CDR3: TGCGCCAGCAGCTTATACAGGGGAGGGGACACAGATACGCAGTATTTT.

The J gene is TRBJ1-3, the V gene TRBV7-2; D is undetermined. The CDR3 contains 14 residues. V was pared by 2 bases and J by 3 bases, with 8 bases between. Germline loops: CDR1 SGHTA, CDR2 FQGNSA. The chain's CDR3 is CASSLRPGGNTIYF. The DNA of the CDR3 is TGTGCCAGCAGCTTAAGGCCGGGTGGAAACACCATATATTTT. Full variable domain (missing parts from reference TRBV7-2 and TRBJ1-3): GAGVSQSPSNKVTEKGKDVELRCDPISGHTALYWYRQSLGQGLEFLIYFQGNSAPDKSGLPSDRFSAERTGGSVSTLTIQRTQQEDSAVYLCASSLRPGGNTIYFGEGSWLTVV.

The table lists this clonotype with many counts. The rearrangement links TRBV6-1 to TRBJ2-1; no definite D call. V lost 5 bases and J 2 bases, leaving 10 bases between the germline ends. Germline lookup yields CDR1 MNHNS and CDR2 SASEGT. The CDR3 has 14 residues. In nucleotides, the CDR3 is TGTGCCAGCAGTCGATCCGACACCTACAATGAGCAGTTCTTC. Amino acid sequence: CASSRSDTYNEQFF.

This clonotype has ten or more counts. The chain is built from TRBV27 and TRBJ1-2; D remains unclear. From germline, CDR1 is MNHEY and CDR2 SMNVEV (reference sequence). The CDR3 length is 13 residues. Trimming shortened V by 5 bases and J by 2 bases, and 9 bases separated the two germline ends. This CDR3 reads CASSPRANYGYTF. The CDR3 DNA follows: TGTGCCAGCAGTCCCCGCGCAAACTATGGCTACACCTTC.

A word on this clonotype: This may come from a read error, since a much larger clone is one base off. The chain links TRBV6-1 to TRBJ1-2, with 8 bases that match TRBD1. Looked up from germline, CDR1 is MNHNS and CDR2 is SASEGT. The CDR3 loop spans 13 amino acids. CDR3 amino acids: CASSQGQVYGHTF. The CDR3 bases are TGTGCCAGCAGCCAGGGACAGGTCTATGGCCACACCTTC.

Regarding this clonotype: This could be a read error, since a much larger clone is one nucleotide away. The chain combines TRBV5-5 with TRBJ1-1; unclear D gene. The CDR3 length is 16 residues. Trimming left V 5 bases short and J 1 base short, with 18 bases between. The germline CDR1 and CDR2 sequences are SGHKS and YYEKEE (reference sequence). Here the CDR3 DNA reads TGTGCCAGCAGAGCCCATCGGGAGGGATGGAACACTGAAGCTTTCTTT. Its protein product is CASRAHREGWNTEAFF.

This clonotype was counted ten times or more. The V and J genes are TRBV12-3 or TRBV12-4 and TRBJ1-5, with D hard to call. Trimming removed 4 bases from V and 6 bases from J, with 13 bases in between. The CDR3 covers 14 residues. The CDR3 loop reads CASSSGSEAQPQHF. CDR3 nucleotide sequence: TGTGCCAGCAGTTCAGGATCCGAGGCTCAGCCCCAGCATTTT.

This clonotype appeared a few times. The rearrangement links TRBV7-2 to TRBJ2-3; TRBD2 matches 15 bases. The V segment lost 3 bases and the J segment 7 bases; nucleotides outside the gene matches: 8. The germline CDR1 and CDR2 sequences are SGHTA and FQGNSA. CDR3 length equals 17 residues. CDR3 DNA: TGTGCCAGCAGCTTTCGGACTAGCGGGGGGGCTCTAAATACGCAGTATTTT. This translates into CASSFRTSGGALNTQYF.

This clonotype showed up many times. The V and J genes are TRBV5-1 and TRBJ2-7; a possible D gene is TRBD1 (6 bases). The CDR3 totals 14 residues. Germline CDR1 SGHRS, CDR2 YFSETQ. V was cut by 7 bases and J by 0 bases, with 14 bases left in between. The CDR3 region has the DNA TGCGCCAGCGGACCTCTGGACAGCTCCTACGAGCAGTACTTC. Amino acids: CASGPLDSSYEQYF.

The V call is TRBV6-1, the J call TRBJ1-2; maybe TRBD1 (5 bases). The CDR3 is made up of 14 amino acids. From germline, CDR1 is MNHNS and CDR2 SASEGT. Trimming removed 6 bases from V and 8 bases from J, with 19 bases in between. CDR3 amino acids: CASRRQGLRWGYTF. The CDR3 DNA is TGTGCCAGCAGACGGCAGGGCCTGAGATGGGGCTACACCTTC.

A few counts support this clonotype. This chain connects TRBV11-3 to TRBJ2-2, with 7 positions matching TRBD2. V dropped 0 bases and J dropped 1; count of bases not matched to a gene: 2. The germline V gene encodes CDR1 SGHNT and CDR2 YENEEA. The CDR3 contains 16 residues. CDR3 sequence reads: CASSLDGGGNTGELFF. The CDR3 nucleotides read TGTGCCAGCAGCTTAGACGGCGGGGGGAACACCGGGGAGCTGTTTTTT.

This clonotype was counted at least ten times. J is TRBJ1-2 and V is TRBV12-3 or TRBV12-4, with 12 nucleotides matching TRBD1. The ends lost 6 bases at V and 4 bases at J; junction bases unmatched: 9. The length of the CDR3 is 16 residues. Here the CDR3 reads CASSPGQGARVYGYTF. As DNA, the CDR3 is TGTGCCAGCAGCCCGGGACAGGGGGCGCGGGTCTATGGCTACACCTTC.

The rearrangement joins TRBV4-3 to TRBJ2-3; TRBD2 matches 10 bases. Germline assignment: CDR1 LGHNA and CDR2 YSLEER. The CDR3 totals 16 residues. With V trimmed by 1 base and J by 4 bases, 5 bases remained unmatched. Here the CDR3 reads CASSQGSGGEADTQYF. CDR3 bases: TGCGCCAGCAGCCAAGGAAGCGGGGGGGAGGCAGATACGCAGTATTTT.

This chain links TRBV7-9 with TRBJ1-1; D not resolved. Germline V gene lookup returns CDR1 SEHNR and CDR2 FQNEAQ (reference sequence). Trimming left V 3 bases short and J 2 bases short, with 4 bases between. The CDR3 totals 12 residues. The CDR3: CASSFPNTEAFF. The CDR3 bases are TGTGCCAGCAGCTTCCCCAACACTGAAGCTTTCTTT.

This clonotype was recorded many times. The gene calls are TRBV24-1 and TRBJ2-1; 10 bases fit TRBD2. The CDR3 is made up of 17 amino acids. Germline CDR1 reads KGHDR; CDR2 reads SFDVKD. V was pared by 2 bases and J by 7 bases, with 10 bases of the junction left unmatched. CDR3 loop: CATSDSLAGGGGNEQFF. The CDR3 region has the DNA TGTGCCACCAGTGATTCCTTAGCGGGGGGAGGTGGAAATGAGCAGTTCTTC.

This clonotype has ten or more counts. The rearrangement joins TRBV12-3 or TRBV12-4 to TRBJ2-2; TRBD2 might be the D (5 bases). The CDR3 sequence is 15 residues long. V was shortened by 6 bases and J by 4 bases, with 15 bases between the two germline ends. CDR3 bases: TGTGCCAGCAGCCGATTCGCGGGCGCCACCGGGGAGCTGTTTTTT. It encodes CASSRFAGATGELFF.

This clonotype was counted a few times. This chain connects TRBV20-1 to TRBJ2-3; 9 bases map to TRBD2. After removal of 8 bases from V and 5 bases from J, the junction contained 17 bases not matched to a gene. The CDR3 runs 16 residues. The germline V gene encodes CDR1 DFQATT and CDR2 SNEGSKA (reference sequence). The CDR3 protein is CSTESGLAEVRDTQYF. The CDR3 region has the DNA TGCAGTACCGAATCGGGACTAGCCGAAGTTAGAGATACGCAGTATTTT.

The chain employs TRBV12-3 or TRBV12-4 and TRBJ2-7, with D unclear. The CDR3 is made up of 13 amino acids. V lost 1 base, J lost 9 bases, and 13 bases lay in between. CDR3 sequence (DNA): TGTGCCAGCAGTTTAGGAGGTGTGTCCCTGCAGTACTTC. Amino acid sequence: CASSLGGVSLQYF.

This clonotype was seen repeatedly, ten times or more. The V and J genes are TRBV2 and TRBJ2-3; TRBD2 aligns across 7 bases. The CDR3 sequence is 15 residues long. The V segment lost 11 bases and the J segment 2 bases; nucleotides outside the gene matches: 13. CDR1 is SNHLY and CDR2 is FYNNEI in the germline V gene. The CDR3 nucleotides are TGTGCCTGGACGGACCTAGCGGACTTCACAGATACGCAGTATTTT. Its translation is CAWTDLADFTDTQYF.

This clonotype was detected ten times or more. The chain has TRBV20-1 and TRBJ1-2; D possibly corresponds to TRBD1 (6 bases). The CDR3 runs to 12 residues. CDR1 DFQATT and CDR2 SNEGSKA come from the germline V gene (reference sequence). V was trimmed by 4 bases and J by 6 bases, leaving 12 bases between them. For the CDR3, the DNA is TGCAGTGCTACGGAAGGGGGAGATGGCTACACCTTC. Residues: CSATEGGDGYTF.

This clonotype has ten or more counts. This rearrangement joins TRBV6-1 to TRBJ1-5; D gene ambiguous. Germline CDR1 and CDR2: MNHNS and SASEGT. The CDR3 is made up of 14 amino acids. V gave up 5 bases and J gave up 4 bases, with 12 bases separating them. CDR3 region: CASSPGGRNQPQHF. DNA for the CDR3: TGTGCCAGCAGTCCCGGAGGTAGAAATCAGCCCCAGCATTTT.

The chain combines TRBV11-2 with TRBJ2-3, with a weak D call TRBD2 (6 bases). V was clipped by 0 bases and J by 3 bases, with 10 bases between them. CDR1 and CDR2 (germline): SGHAT, FQNNGV. The CDR3 runs 15 residues. CDR3 sequence (DNA): TGTGCCAGCAGCTTAGAGCCCCGGGAGACAGATACGCAGTATTTT. Its translation: CASSLEPRETDTQYF.

In its sample, this clonotype was seen many times. The chain combines TRBV18 with TRBJ2-2, with a tentative D call TRBD2 (6 bases). The CDR3 length is 15 residues. In germline, CDR1 is KGHSH, CDR2 LQKENI. V gave up 5 bases and J gave up 6 bases, with 16 bases separating them. CDR3 nucleotide sequence: TGTGCCAGCTCATCAGTGTCCGGGGAGGCCGGGGAGCTGTTTTTT. Amino acids: CASSSVSGEAGELFF.

This clonotype has a count of ten or more. The chain combines TRBV20-1 with TRBJ2-2, with a tentative D call TRBD2 (5 bases). Germline V gene sequence: CDR1 DFQATT, CDR2 SNEGSKA (reference sequence). Trimming left V 2 bases short and J 1 base short, with 5 bases between. The CDR3 is made up of 13 amino acids. CDR3 sequence: CSARRGNTGELFF. In DNA form, the CDR3 reads TGCAGTGCTAGACGGGGGAACACCGGGGAGCTGTTTTTT.

For this clonotype: This may come from a read error, since a much larger clone is one base off. The chain uses TRBV7-8 and TRBJ2-1; TRBD2 agrees at 9 bases. The CDR3 contains 14 residues. CDR1 and CDR2 from the germline V gene are SGHVS and FQNEAQ. V lost 5 bases to trimming and J lost 7 bases; unmatched junction nucleotides: 6. This CDR3 reads CASSPDLAGNEQFF. As DNA, the CDR3 is TGTGCCAGCAGCCCCGACCTAGCGGGAAATGAGCAGTTCTTC. The whole variable domain, filled in from reference TRBV7-8 and TRBJ2-1, reads GAGVSQSPRYKVAKRGQDVALRCDPISGHVSLFWYQQALGQGPEFLTYFQNEAQLDKSGLPSDRFFAERPEGSVSTLKIQRTQQEDSAVYLCASSPDLAGNEQFFGPGTRLTVL.

This clonotype has a count of ten or more. This rearrangement joins TRBV5-1 to TRBJ2-1, with TRBD2 identical over 7 bases. The length of the CDR3 is 17 residues. Germline V gives CDR1 SGHRS, CDR2 YFSETQ. Unmatched junction bases numbered 17, after V lost 4 bases and J lost 7 bases. CDR3 sequence (DNA): TGCGCCAGCAGCCCCATCCCAGGCGGACTAGTAATGAATGAGCAGTTCTTC. Encoded protein: CASSPIPGGLVMNEQFF. The complete variable domain, with remaining parts taken from reference TRBV5-1 and TRBJ2-1, reads KAGVTQTPRYLIKTRGQQVTLSCSPISGHRSVSWYQQTPGQGLQFLFEYFSETQRNKGNFPGRFSGRQFSNSRSEMNVSTLELGDSALYLCASSPIPGGLVMNEQFFGPGTRLTVL.